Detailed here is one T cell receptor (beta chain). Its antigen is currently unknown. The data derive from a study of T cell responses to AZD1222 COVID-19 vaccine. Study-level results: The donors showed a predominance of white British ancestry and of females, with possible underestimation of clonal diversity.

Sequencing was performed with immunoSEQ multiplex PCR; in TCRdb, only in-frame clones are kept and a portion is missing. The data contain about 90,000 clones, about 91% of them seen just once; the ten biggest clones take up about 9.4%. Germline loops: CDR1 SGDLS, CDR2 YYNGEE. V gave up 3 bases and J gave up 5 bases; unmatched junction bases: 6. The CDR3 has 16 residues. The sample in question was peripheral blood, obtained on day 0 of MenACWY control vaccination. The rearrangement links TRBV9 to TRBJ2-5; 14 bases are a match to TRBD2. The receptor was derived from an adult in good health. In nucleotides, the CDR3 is TGTGCCAGCAGCGCGACTAGCGGGGGGGCATGGGAGACCCAGTACTTC. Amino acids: CASSATSGGAWETQYF.